This T cell receptor beta chain is drawn from a study of T cell clones after liver transplantation. Turning to the study itself: Third-party-reactive TCRbeta sequences from pre-transplant mixed lymphocyte reactions served as antigen-independent comparators.

This clone has more than one count but fewer than ten. Data came from immunoSEQ multiplex PCR; TCRdb stores just in-frame clones and leaves some out. Here the sample spans about 50,000 clones, over 55% being singletons. The CDR3 contains 16 residues. Trimming took 4 bases from V and 7 from J; bases not matched to a gene: 9. The germline V gene encodes CDR1 SGHDT and CDR2 YYEEEE. This clonotype was sampled from a human patient who received a liver transplant. A subset of T cells may come from the graft donor. The chain employs TRBV5-6 and TRBJ1-6, with 9 bases matching TRBD1. Sequencing used CD4+ T cells from blood, obtained roughly 55 months after liver transplant. The CDR3 sequence is CASSRIRDRENSPLHF. CDR3 bases: TGTGCCAGCAGCCGTATCCGGGACAGGGAGAATTCACCCCTCCACTTT.